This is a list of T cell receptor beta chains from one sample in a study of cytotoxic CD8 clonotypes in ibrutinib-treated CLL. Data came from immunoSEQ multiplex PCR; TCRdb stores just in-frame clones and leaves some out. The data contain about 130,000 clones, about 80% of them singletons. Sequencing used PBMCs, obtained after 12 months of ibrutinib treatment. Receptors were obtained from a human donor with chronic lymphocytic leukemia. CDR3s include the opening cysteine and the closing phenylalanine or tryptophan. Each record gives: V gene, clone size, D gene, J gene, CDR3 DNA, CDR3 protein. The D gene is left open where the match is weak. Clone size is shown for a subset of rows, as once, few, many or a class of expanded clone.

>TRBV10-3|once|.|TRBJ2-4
TGTGCCACCACAGGCGCCTTAGGTCTAAACATTCAGTACTTC
CATTGALGLNIQYF
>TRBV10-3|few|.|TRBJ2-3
TGTGCCATCCCGAGCACAGATACGCAGTATTTT
CAIPSTDTQYF
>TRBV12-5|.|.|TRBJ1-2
TGTGCTAGTGGTTCCCGGGCCTCCCAAGATGGCTACACCTTC
CASGSRASQDGYTF
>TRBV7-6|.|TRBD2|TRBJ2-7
TGTGCCAGCGGCGGGACTAGCGGGAGGAACCCATACTACGAGCAGTACTTC
CASGGTSGRNPYYEQYF
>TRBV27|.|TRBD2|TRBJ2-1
TGTGCCATCGCATCGTCTAGCGGGAGGGCCCCCCCCTACAATGAGCAGTTCTTC
CAIASSSGRAPPYNEQFF
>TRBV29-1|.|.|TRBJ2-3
TGCAGCGCCAACTCGGGTCTTGCGCAGTATTTT
CSANSGLAQYF
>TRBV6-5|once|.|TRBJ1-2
TGTGCCAGCATTTCGTTTGGTCGGCGAGCCTATGGCTACACCTTC
CASISFGRRAYGYTF
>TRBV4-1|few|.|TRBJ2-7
TGCGCCAGCAGCCAAGGCCCCAGCGGGACAACCTACGAGCAGTACTTC
CASSQGPSGTTYEQYF
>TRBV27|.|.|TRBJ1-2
TGTGCCAGCAGTCAATCAGGGACCCATGGCTACACCTTC
CASSQSGTHGYTF
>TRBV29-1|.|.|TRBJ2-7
TGCAGCGGACGTCAGGGAGGCTATTTCGACGAGCAGTACTTC
CSGRQGGYFDEQYF
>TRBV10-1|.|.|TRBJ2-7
TGCGCCAGCAGTGAGTTTTTAAGGGGCCGAGACGAGCAGTACTTC
CASSEFLRGRDEQYF
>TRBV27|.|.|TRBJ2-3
TGTGCCAGCAGTTTATCTCCAGGGGTCCCCCCAGATACGCAGTATTTT
CASSLSPGVPPDTQYF
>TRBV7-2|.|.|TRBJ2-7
TGTGCCAGCAGCCTCGGGACAATTCTATACGAGCAGTACTTC
CASSLGTILYEQYF
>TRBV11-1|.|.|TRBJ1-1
TGTGCCAGCAGTCTTGACCGGTCGGATACTGAAGCTTTCTTT
CASSLDRSDTEAFF
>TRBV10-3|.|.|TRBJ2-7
TGTGCCATCAGCAACCGGGACAACTACGAGCAGTACTTC
CAISNRDNYEQYF
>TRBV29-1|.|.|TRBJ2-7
TGCAGCGTTTGGGCCCCCGGCCTCGAGCAGTACTTC
CSVWAPGLEQYF
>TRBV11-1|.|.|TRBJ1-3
TGTGCCAGCGGACCACGGACGGCTGGAAACACCATATATTTT
CASGPRTAGNTIYF